This T cell receptor (beta chain) was captured in a study of cytomegalovirus exposure and HLA in healthy donors. Study-wide background: An early data release held around 80 million unique TCRs from HLA-typed donors. The study's findings and limits: Some V segments, TRBV6-2 and TRBV6-3 among them, were indistinguishable and were therefore excluded. Many donors shared some public TCRs, even though most TCR sequences were rare. Looking again later, the authors saw that most CMV-associated TCR beta chains seemed HLA-restricted.

CDR3 length: 15 amino acids. V lost 0 bases and J 7 bases, leaving 14 bases between the germline ends. Germline V lookup: CDR1 SGDLS, CDR2 YYNGEE. PCR amplification relied on 60 Vbeta primers (plus 13 Jbeta primers). Produced via immunoSEQ multiplex PCR; TCRdb's table is partial and in-frame only. This sample has about 140,000 clones, with roughly 85% found just once. On this clone itself: The target antigen is unknown.

Source material: PBMCs. The gene calls are TRBV9 and TRBJ2-1; D might be TRBD2 (5 bases). This TCR derives from a woman aged 30 to 39 in good health and CMV-seronegative. The CDR3 bases are TGTGCCAGCAGCGTAGGACTACCGTCGGGTAATGAGCAGTTCTTC. Translation gives CASSVGLPSGNEQFF.